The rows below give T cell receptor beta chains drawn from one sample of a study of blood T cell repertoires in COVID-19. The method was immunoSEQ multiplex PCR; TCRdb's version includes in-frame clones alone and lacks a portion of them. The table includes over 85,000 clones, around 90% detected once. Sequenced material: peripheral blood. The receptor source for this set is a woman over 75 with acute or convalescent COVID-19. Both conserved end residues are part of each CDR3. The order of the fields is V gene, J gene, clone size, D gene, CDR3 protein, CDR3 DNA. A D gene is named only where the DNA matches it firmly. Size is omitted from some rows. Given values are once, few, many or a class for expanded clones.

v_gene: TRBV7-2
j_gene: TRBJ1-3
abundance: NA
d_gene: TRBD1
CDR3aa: CASSAQGSSGNTIYF
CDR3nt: TGTGCCAGCAGCGCACAGGGGAGCTCTGGAAACACCATATATTTT

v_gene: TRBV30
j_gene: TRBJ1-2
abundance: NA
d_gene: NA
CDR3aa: CAWSVLYGYTF
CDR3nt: TGTGCCTGGAGTGTACTCTATGGCTACACCTTC

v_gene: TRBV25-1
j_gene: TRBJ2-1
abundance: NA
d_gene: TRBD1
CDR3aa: CASSDLVGRGPDEQFF
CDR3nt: TGTGCCAGCAGTGATCTTGTAGGCAGGGGGCCTGATGAGCAGTTCTTC

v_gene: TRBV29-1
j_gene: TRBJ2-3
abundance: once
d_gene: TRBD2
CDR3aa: CSVRAGGLDTQYF
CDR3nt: TGCAGCGTTCGAGCGGGGGGGCTGGATACGCAGTATTTT

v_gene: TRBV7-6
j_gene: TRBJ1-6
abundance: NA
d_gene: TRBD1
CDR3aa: CASSPGQVIYNSPLHF
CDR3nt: TGTGCCAGCAGCCCGGGACAGGTGATTTATAATTCACCCCTCCACTTT

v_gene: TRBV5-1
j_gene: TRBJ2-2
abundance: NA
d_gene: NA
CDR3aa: CASSLELANTGELFF
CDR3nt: TGCGCCAGCAGCTTGGAACTAGCGAACACCGGGGAGCTGTTTTTT

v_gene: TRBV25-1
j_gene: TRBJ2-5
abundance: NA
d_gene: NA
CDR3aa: CATDNQETQYF
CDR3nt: TGTGCCACCGACAACCAAGAGACCCAGTACTTC

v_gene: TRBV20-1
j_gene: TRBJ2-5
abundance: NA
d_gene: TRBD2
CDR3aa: CRAGGPETQYF
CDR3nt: TGCAGAGCGGGGGGGCCAGAGACCCAGTACTTC

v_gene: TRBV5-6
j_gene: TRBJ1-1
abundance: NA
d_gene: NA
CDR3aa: CASSRRTERRTEAFF
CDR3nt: TGTGCCAGCAGCCGGAGGACAGAGAGGAGGACTGAAGCTTTCTTT

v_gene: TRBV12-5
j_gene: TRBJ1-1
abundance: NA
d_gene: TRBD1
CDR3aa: CASGLNYGTGSTEAFF
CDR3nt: TGTGCTAGTGGTTTGAACTACGGGACAGGTAGCACTGAAGCTTTCTTT

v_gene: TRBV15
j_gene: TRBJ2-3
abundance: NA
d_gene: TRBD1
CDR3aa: CATSRGTGGWADTQYF
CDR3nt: TGTGCCACCAGCAGGGGGACAGGGGGGTGGGCAGATACGCAGTATTTT

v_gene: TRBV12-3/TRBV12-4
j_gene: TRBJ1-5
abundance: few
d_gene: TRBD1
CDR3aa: CASSRTGPGPQHF
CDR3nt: TGTGCCAGCAGTCGGACAGGCCCCGGGCCCCAGCATTTT

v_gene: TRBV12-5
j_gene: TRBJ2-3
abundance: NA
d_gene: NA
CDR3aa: CASGSGTSTDTQYF
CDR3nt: TGTGCTAGTGGTTCGGGGACTAGCACAGATACGCAGTATTTT

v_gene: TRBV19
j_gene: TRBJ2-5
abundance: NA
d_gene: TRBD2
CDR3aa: CASSTGTSGQETQYF
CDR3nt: TGTGCCAGTAGTACCGGGACTAGCGGACAAGAGACCCAGTACTTC